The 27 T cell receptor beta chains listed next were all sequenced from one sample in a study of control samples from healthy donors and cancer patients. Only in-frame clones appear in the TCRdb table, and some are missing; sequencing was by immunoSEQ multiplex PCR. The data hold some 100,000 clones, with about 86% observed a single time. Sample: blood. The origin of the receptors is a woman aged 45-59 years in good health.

CDR3 loop: CASIPGGGLAGKRQYF. CDR3 sequence (DNA): TGTGCCAGCATCCCGGGCGGGGGACTAGCGGGGAAAAGGCAGTACTTC. V is TRBV6-2 or TRBV6-3 and J is TRBJ2-7; TRBD2 aligns across 13 bases. The V segment lost 7 bases and the J segment 9 bases; nucleotides outside the gene matches: 15. Germline values: CDR1 MNHEY, CDR2 SVGEGT. The CDR3 length is 16 residues.

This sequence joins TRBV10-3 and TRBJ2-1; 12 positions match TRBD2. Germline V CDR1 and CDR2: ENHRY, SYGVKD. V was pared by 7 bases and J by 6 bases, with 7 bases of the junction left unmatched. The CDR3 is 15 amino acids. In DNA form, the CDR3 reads TGTGCCATCAATGCCCTAGCGGGAGGGTCCAATGAGCAGTTCTTC. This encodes CAINALAGGSNEQFF.

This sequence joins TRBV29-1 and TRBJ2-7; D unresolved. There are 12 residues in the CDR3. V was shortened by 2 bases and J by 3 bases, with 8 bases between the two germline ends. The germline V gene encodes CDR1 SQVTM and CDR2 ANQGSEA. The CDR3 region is CSVERANYEQYF. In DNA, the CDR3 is TGCAGCGTTGAAAGGGCCAACTACGAGCAGTACTTC.

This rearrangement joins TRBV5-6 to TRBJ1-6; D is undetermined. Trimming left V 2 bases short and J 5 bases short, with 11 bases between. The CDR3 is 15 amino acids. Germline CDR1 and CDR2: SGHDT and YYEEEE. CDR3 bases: TGTGCCAGCAGCTTAAGCCGACGGAATAATTCACCCCTCCACTTT. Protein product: CASSLSRRNNSPLHF.

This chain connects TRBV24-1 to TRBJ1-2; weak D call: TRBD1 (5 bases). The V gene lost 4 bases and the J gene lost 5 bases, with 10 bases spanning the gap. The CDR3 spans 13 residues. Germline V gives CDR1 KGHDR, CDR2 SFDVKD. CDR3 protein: CATSDRENYGYTF. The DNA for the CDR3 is TGTGCCACCAGTGACAGGGAGAATTATGGCTACACCTTC.

The CDR3 DNA follows: TGCGCCAGCAGCCAAGGGGGTATTCGAGCTTTCTTT. Translated, it gives CASSQGGIRAFF. This chain uses TRBV4-1 with TRBJ1-1; no clear D gene. The V gene's germline CDR1 is MGHRA and CDR2 YSYEKL. The CDR3 is 12 amino acids. V was cut by 1 base and J by 10 bases, with 10 bases left in between.

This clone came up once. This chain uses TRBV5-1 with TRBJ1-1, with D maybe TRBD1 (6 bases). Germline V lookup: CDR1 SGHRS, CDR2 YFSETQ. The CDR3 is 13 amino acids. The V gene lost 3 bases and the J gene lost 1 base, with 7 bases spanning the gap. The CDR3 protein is CASSWTANTEAFF. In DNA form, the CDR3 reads TGCGCCAGCAGCTGGACAGCGAACACTGAAGCTTTCTTT.

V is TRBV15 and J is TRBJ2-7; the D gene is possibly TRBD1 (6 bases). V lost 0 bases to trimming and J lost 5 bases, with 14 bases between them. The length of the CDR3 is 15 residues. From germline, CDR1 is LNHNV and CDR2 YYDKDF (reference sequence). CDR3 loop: CATSRDLRTVDEQYF. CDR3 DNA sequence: TGTGCCACCAGCAGAGATCTGAGGACAGTTGACGAGCAGTACTTC.

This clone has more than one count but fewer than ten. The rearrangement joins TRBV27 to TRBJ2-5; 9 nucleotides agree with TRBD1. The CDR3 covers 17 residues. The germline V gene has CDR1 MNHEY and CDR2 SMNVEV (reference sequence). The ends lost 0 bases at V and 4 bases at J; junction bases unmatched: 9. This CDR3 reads CASSLSGQGGVGETQYF. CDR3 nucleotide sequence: TGTGCCAGCAGTTTATCGGGACAGGGTGGGGTTGGAGAGACCCAGTACTTC.

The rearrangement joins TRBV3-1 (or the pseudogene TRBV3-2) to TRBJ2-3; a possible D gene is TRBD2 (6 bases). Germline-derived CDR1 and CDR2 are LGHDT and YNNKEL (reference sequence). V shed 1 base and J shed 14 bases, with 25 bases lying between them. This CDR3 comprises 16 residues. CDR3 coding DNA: TGTGCCAGCAGCCAAGGCCGGGACTTGATAAATTCATTTCCGTATTTT. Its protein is CASSQGRDLINSFPYF.

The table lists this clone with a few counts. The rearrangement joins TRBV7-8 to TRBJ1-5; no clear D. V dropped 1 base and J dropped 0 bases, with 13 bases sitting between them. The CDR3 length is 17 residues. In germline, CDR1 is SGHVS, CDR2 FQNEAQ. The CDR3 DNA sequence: TGTGCCAGCAGCTTAGGTGGGGTAGCATATAGCAATCAGCCCCAGCATTTT. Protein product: CASSLGGVAYSNQPQHF.

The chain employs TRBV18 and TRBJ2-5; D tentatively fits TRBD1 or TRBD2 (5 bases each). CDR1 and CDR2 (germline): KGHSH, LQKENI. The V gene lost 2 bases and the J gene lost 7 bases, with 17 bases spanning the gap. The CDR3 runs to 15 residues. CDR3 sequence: CASSPAGGSHLTQYF. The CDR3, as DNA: TGTGCCAGCTCACCAGCTGGGGGATCCCATTTGACCCAGTACTTC.

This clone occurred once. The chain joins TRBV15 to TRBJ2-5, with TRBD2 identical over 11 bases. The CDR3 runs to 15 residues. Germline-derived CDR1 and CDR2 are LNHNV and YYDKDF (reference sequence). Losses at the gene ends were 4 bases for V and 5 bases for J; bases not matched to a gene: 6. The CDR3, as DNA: TGTGCCACCAGCAATCTAGCGGGGGGCCCGGAGACCCAGTACTTC. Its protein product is CATSNLAGGPETQYF.

The CDR3 here is CASSFGDDGPSPLHF. DNA for the CDR3: TGCGCCAGCAGCTTTGGGGACGATGGACCATCACCCCTCCACTTT. This chain joins TRBV5-1 and TRBJ1-6, with TRBD1 as a possible D gene (5 bases). Germline lookup yields CDR1 SGHRS and CDR2 YFSETQ. With 2 bases removed from V and 10 bases from J, the gap between germline ends came to 16 bases. The CDR3 consists of 15 residues.

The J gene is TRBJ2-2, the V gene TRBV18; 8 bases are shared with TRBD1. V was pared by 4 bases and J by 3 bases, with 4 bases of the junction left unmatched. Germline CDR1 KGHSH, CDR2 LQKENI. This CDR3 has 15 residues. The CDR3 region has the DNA TGTGCCAGCTCACAAACGGGACAGGACACCGGGGAGCTGTTTTTT. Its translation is CASSQTGQDTGELFF.

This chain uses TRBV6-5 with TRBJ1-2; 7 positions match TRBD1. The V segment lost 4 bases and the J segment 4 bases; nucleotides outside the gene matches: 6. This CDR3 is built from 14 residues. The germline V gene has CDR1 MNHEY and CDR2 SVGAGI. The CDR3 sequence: CASSSDRVGYGYTF. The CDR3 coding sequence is TGTGCCAGCAGTTCAGACAGGGTTGGCTATGGCTACACCTTC.

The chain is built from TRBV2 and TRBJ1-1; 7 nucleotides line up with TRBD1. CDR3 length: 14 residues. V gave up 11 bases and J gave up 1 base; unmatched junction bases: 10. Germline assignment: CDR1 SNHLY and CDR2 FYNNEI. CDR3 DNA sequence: TGTGCCGGAAGACAGGGCCAAGCGAACACTGAAGCTTTCTTT. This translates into CAGRQGQANTEAFF.

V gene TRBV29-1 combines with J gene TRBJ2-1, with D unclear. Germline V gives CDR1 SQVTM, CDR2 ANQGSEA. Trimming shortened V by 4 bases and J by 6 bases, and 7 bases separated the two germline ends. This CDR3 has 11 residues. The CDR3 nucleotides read TGCAGCGTTGGAGAAGGCAATGAGCAGTTCTTC. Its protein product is CSVGEGNEQFF.

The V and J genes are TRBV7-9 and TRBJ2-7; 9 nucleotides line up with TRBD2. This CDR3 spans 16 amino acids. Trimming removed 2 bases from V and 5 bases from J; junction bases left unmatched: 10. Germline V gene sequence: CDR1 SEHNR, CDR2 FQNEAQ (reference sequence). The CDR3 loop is CASSLQGGRAIHEQYF. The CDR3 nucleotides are TGTGCCAGCAGCTTACAAGGCGGGAGGGCCATCCACGAGCAGTACTTC. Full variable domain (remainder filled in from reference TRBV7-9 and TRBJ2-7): DTGVSQNPRHKITKRGQNVTFRCDPISEHNRLYWYRQTLGQGPEFLTYFQNEAQLEKSRLLSDRFSAERPKGSFSTLEIQRTEQGDSAMYLCASSLQGGRAIHEQYFGPGTRLTVT.

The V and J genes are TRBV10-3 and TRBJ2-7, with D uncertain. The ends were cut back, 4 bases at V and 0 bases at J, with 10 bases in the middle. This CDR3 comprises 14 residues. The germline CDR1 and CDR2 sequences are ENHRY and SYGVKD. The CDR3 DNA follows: TGTGCCATCAGTGCTGGGGATAGCTCCTACGAGCAGTACTTC. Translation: CAISAGDSSYEQYF.

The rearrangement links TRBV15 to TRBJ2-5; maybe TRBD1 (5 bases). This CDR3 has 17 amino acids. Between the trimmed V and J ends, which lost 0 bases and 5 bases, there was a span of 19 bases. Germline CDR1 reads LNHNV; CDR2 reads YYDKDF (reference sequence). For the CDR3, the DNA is TGTGCCACCAGCAGAGATCTCGGGCAGGCCCCAGGGGAGACCCAGTACTTC. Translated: CATSRDLGQAPGETQYF.

The CDR3 sequence is CASSLGPLSGVNEKLFF. CDR3 in DNA: TGTGCCAGCAGTTTAGGCCCATTGAGCGGTGTCAATGAAAAACTGTTTTTT. This chain joins TRBV28 and TRBJ1-4; D gene uncertain. Per germline, CDR1 MDHEN and CDR2 SYDVKM. CDR3 length: 17 amino acids. V was shortened by 2 bases and J by 5 bases, with 18 bases between the two germline ends. Supplemented by reference TRBV28 and TRBJ1-4, the full variable domain reads DVKVTQSSRYLVKRTGEKVFLECVQDMDHENMFWYRQDPGLGLRLIYFSYDVKMKEKGDIPEGYSVSREKKERFSLILESASTNQTSMYLCASSLGPLSGVNEKLFFGSGTQLSVL.

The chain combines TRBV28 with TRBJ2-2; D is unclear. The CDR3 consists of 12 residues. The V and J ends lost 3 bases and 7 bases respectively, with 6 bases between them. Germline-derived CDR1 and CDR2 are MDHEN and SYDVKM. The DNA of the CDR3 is TGTGCCAGCAGTTTGGCAGGCGGGGAGCTGTTTTTT. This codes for CASSLAGGELFF. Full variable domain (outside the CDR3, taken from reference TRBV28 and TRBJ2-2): DVKVTQSSRYLVKRTGEKVFLECVQDMDHENMFWYRQDPGLGLRLIYFSYDVKMKEKGDIPEGYSVSREKKERFSLILESASTNQTSMYLCASSLAGGELFFGEGSRLTVL.

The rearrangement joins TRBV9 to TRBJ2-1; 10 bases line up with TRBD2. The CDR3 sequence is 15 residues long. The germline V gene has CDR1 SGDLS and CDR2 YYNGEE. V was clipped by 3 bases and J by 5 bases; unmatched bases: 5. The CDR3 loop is CASSARLAGNNEQFF. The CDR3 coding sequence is TGTGCCAGCAGCGCTAGACTAGCGGGCAACAATGAGCAGTTCTTC.

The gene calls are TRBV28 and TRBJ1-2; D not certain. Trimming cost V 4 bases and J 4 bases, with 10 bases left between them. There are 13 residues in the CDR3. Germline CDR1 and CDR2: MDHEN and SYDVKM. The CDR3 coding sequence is TGTGCCAGCAGTTATGACGTGGGCTATGGCTACACCTTC. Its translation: CASSYDVGYGYTF.

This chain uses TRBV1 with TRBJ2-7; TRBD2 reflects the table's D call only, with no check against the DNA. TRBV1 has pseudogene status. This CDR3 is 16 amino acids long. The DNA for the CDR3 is TGCACCAGCAGCCAACCGTCTAGCGGGGGTTCCTACGAGCAGTACTTC. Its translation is CTSSQPSSGGSYEQYF.

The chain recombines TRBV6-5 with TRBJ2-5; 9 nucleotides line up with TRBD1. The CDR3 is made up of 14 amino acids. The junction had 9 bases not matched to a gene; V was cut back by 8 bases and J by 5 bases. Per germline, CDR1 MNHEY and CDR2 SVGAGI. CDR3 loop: CASGRQGERETQYF. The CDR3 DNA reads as TGTGCCAGCGGAAGACAGGGGGAGAGGGAGACCCAGTACTTC.